A selection of T cell receptor beta chains follows, all from one sample in a study of spatial heterogeneity in lung cancer. Using its own MiXCR run on the 5' RACE reads, TCRdb lists one record per CDR3 protein. The data contain over 5,500 distinct CDR3 sequences, about 8.2% of them seen just once; the ten biggest clones take up about 18%. The sequences come from normal lung tissue next to the tumor, collected at surgery. The source is a female donor with early-stage non-small cell lung cancer. The conserved cysteine and the conserved F or W are not part of the CDR3 here. Fields, in order: clone size, V gene, J gene, CDR3 protein. Not all rows give a size; the values are once, few, many and, for expanded clones, a class.

clone_size: medium-sized; v_call: TRBV6-5; j_call: TRBJ2-5; cdr3_aa: ASMPGSGGRETQY
clone_size: medium-sized; v_call: TRBV6-1; j_call: TRBJ2-3; cdr3_aa: ASSVSSGGPTDTQY
clone_size: medium-sized; v_call: TRBV2; j_call: TRBJ1-1; cdr3_aa: ASSGRRLRSAEAF
clone_size: few; v_call: TRBV7-2; j_call: TRBJ2-7; cdr3_aa: ASSVGQAYEQY
clone_size: medium-sized; v_call: TRBV20-1; j_call: TRBJ2-5; cdr3_aa: SALGTSENQETQY
clone_size: .; v_call: TRBV4-1; j_call: TRBJ2-3; cdr3_aa: ASSPRHSGGRTDTQY
clone_size: few; v_call: TRBV5-1; j_call: TRBJ1-4; cdr3_aa: ASSLYPRVRGLFADEKLF
clone_size: .; v_call: TRBV7-6; j_call: TRBJ2-7; cdr3_aa: ASSLSPGGLIYEQY
clone_size: medium-sized; v_call: TRBV10-3; j_call: TRBJ1-1; cdr3_aa: AISKDRAYTEAF
clone_size: many; v_call: TRBV11-2; j_call: TRBJ2-2; cdr3_aa: ASTLGRGGRTGELF
clone_size: medium-sized; v_call: TRBV5-4; j_call: TRBJ2-3; cdr3_aa: ASSFPGTNTDTQY
clone_size: .; v_call: TRBV11-2; j_call: TRBJ2-7; cdr3_aa: ASSLVRPGEQY
clone_size: .; v_call: TRBV12-3/TRBV12-4; j_call: TRBJ2-1; cdr3_aa: ASQGSSSYNEQF
clone_size: many; v_call: TRBV11-2; j_call: TRBJ2-7; cdr3_aa: ASSLGRGPPYEQY
clone_size: medium-sized; v_call: TRBV5-1; j_call: TRBJ2-7; cdr3_aa: ASSLAGQGTYEQY
clone_size: many; v_call: TRBV20-1; j_call: TRBJ2-3; cdr3_aa: SARQGGRSDTQY
clone_size: .; v_call: TRBV28; j_call: TRBJ2-2; cdr3_aa: ASSLQPLAGGPSGELF
clone_size: medium-sized; v_call: TRBV30; j_call: TRBJ1-2; cdr3_aa: AWSDRGDYGYT
clone_size: large; v_call: TRBV20-1; j_call: TRBJ2-3; cdr3_aa: SGEHGTGGYTDTQY
clone_size: .; v_call: TRBV7-2; j_call: TRBJ1-6; cdr3_aa: ASRLAQGNSPLH
clone_size: .; v_call: TRBV7-6; j_call: TRBJ1-4; cdr3_aa: ASSLRRVDEKLF
clone_size: many; v_call: TRBV24-1; j_call: TRBJ2-5; cdr3_aa: ATSDLGGVQETQY
clone_size: medium-sized; v_call: TRBV20-1; j_call: TRBJ1-1; cdr3_aa: SARDQQRQNTEAF
clone_size: .; v_call: TRBV7-2; j_call: TRBJ2-3; cdr3_aa: ASSLGSRGTDTQY
clone_size: .; v_call: TRBV2; j_call: TRBJ2-7; cdr3_aa: ASGWQAYEQY
clone_size: many; v_call: TRBV12-3/TRBV12-4; j_call: TRBJ1-2; cdr3_aa: ASSFGGGAGGYT
clone_size: .; v_call: TRBV7-2; j_call: TRBJ2-7; cdr3_aa: ASSLQGGGGSYEQY
clone_size: medium-sized; v_call: TRBV7-2; j_call: TRBJ1-6; cdr3_aa: ASSHYRQGDSPLH
clone_size: many; v_call: TRBV27; j_call: TRBJ2-7; cdr3_aa: ASRAGTTSYEQY
clone_size: medium-sized; v_call: TRBV28; j_call: TRBJ2-1; cdr3_aa: ASSSPSGAYNEQF
clone_size: many; v_call: TRBV2; j_call: TRBJ1-1; cdr3_aa: ASRAQGISEAF
clone_size: few; v_call: TRBV19; j_call: TRBJ2-7; cdr3_aa: ASSMGRGGYEQY
clone_size: medium-sized; v_call: TRBV20-1; j_call: TRBJ2-7; cdr3_aa: SARDSTGGPYEQY
clone_size: many; v_call: TRBV20-1; j_call: TRBJ1-1; cdr3_aa: SATTGAEAF
clone_size: many; v_call: TRBV20-1; j_call: TRBJ1-4; cdr3_aa: SAPGVLGEKLF
clone_size: many; v_call: TRBV6-4; j_call: TRBJ2-3; cdr3_aa: ASSDSVAGGTDTQY
clone_size: .; v_call: TRBV19; j_call: TRBJ2-7; cdr3_aa: ASSIDPLGVDEQY
clone_size: medium-sized; v_call: TRBV7-6; j_call: TRBJ2-2; cdr3_aa: ASSLLAGLNTGELF
clone_size: few; v_call: TRBV29-1; j_call: TRBJ1-2; cdr3_aa: STWTANYGYT
clone_size: many; v_call: TRBV28; j_call: TRBJ2-5; cdr3_aa: ASSTSRLAGGKETQY
clone_size: many; v_call: TRBV6-5; j_call: TRBJ1-2; cdr3_aa: ASSQTGGQGANGYT
clone_size: many; v_call: TRBV6-5; j_call: TRBJ2-5; cdr3_aa: ASSYQNGPTETQY
clone_size: medium-sized; v_call: TRBV11-1; j_call: TRBJ2-5; cdr3_aa: ASSLEERETQY
clone_size: .; v_call: TRBV27; j_call: TRBJ2-7; cdr3_aa: ASSLKGSSVEQY
clone_size: few; v_call: TRBV30; j_call: TRBJ1-4; cdr3_aa: AWTLNEKLF
clone_size: .; v_call: TRBV5-1; j_call: TRBJ2-2; cdr3_aa: ASKGNSDYTGELF
clone_size: few; v_call: TRBV19; j_call: TRBJ1-5; cdr3_aa: ASTYRDRGSWPQH
clone_size: many; v_call: TRBV12-3/TRBV12-4; j_call: TRBJ1-2; cdr3_aa: ASSLSGNRNT
clone_size: medium-sized; v_call: TRBV28; j_call: TRBJ2-1; cdr3_aa: ASSSAFLSGEQF
clone_size: medium-sized; v_call: TRBV12-5; j_call: TRBJ2-3; cdr3_aa: ASGFLDTQY
clone_size: many; v_call: TRBV2; j_call: TRBJ2-1; cdr3_aa: ASSERQNNEQF
clone_size: many; v_call: TRBV4-1; j_call: TRBJ1-1; cdr3_aa: ASSHIDTEAF
clone_size: many; v_call: TRBV29-1; j_call: TRBJ1-1; cdr3_aa: SVVEGNTEAF
clone_size: medium-sized; v_call: TRBV12-3/TRBV12-4; j_call: TRBJ1-1; cdr3_aa: ATSQDLGNTEAF
clone_size: .; v_call: TRBV28; j_call: TRBJ1-1; cdr3_aa: ASNRVMNTEAF
clone_size: many; v_call: TRBV25-1; j_call: TRBJ1-6; cdr3_aa: ASSLGPMY
clone_size: .; v_call: TRBV7-2; j_call: TRBJ1-3; cdr3_aa: ATGKTAENTIY
clone_size: .; v_call: TRBV7-9; j_call: TRBJ1-2; cdr3_aa: ASSPRVAYGYT